This TCR beta chain was profiled in a study of T cells in Graves' hyperthyroidism and ophthalmopathy. Study results and limitations: Ophthalmopathy got predicted by the model a median around 6.6 months before its onset.

More than 9.5 ml fresh peripheral blood yielded the PBMCs. About this clonotype: The antigen remains unidentified.

TCR beta CDR3 region amplification was performed from RNA transcripts. The HTBI primer set was used in a first-round RT-PCR of the TCR CDR3. In TCRdb, the multiplex PCR reads were re-called with MiXCR into one record per CDR3 protein. The table shows a few hundred thousand distinct CDR3 sequences, with 15% to 20% occurring only once. Trimming cost V 5 bases and J 4 bases; bases outside gene matches: 5. There are 14 residues in the CDR3. The V call is TRBV12-3 or TRBV12-4, the J call TRBJ2-7, with TRBD1 matching over 10 bases. What was sequenced was blood. This sequence originates from a middle-aged woman with Graves' ophthalmopathy. DNA for the CDR3: TGTGCCAGCAGTACGGGACAGGGGTTATACGAGCAGTACTTC. It yields the protein CASSTGQGLYEQYF.